A selection of T cell receptor beta chains follows, all from one sample in a study of tumor-infiltrating lymphocytes in localized non-small cell lung cancer. Clones were sequenced by immunoSEQ multiplex PCR, and TCRdb holds only the in-frame ones, with some missing. The table lists 15,000 to 20,000 clones, about 84% of them singletons, with approximately 10% in the top ten. The source material was uninvolved lung tissue not adjacent to the tumor. The receptor source for this set is a human donor with non-small cell lung cancer. Both conserved end residues are part of each CDR3. A D gene is named only where the DNA matches it firmly. The size entry is marked missing in some rows and otherwise reads once, few, many or a size class.

v_gene	abundance	d_gene	j_gene	CDR3aa	CDR3nt
TRBV6-5	.	TRBD2	TRBJ2-1	CASSYRLAGFNEQFF	TGTGCCAGCAGCTATCGACTAGCGGGATTCAATGAGCAGTTCTTC
TRBV6-1	.	.	TRBJ1-1	CASSEKTVPNTEAFF	TGTGCCAGCAGTGAGAAAACAGTCCCGAACACTGAAGCTTTCTTT
TRBV7-8	.	.	TRBJ2-7	CASSRQATAWEQYF	TGTGCCAGCAGCCGACAGGCCACCGCGTGGGAGCAGTACTTC
TRBV10-3	once	TRBD2	TRBJ2-5	CAISEGTSGEETQYF	TGTGCCATCAGTGAGGGGACTAGCGGAGAAGAGACCCAGTACTTC
TRBV5-6	.	.	TRBJ1-3	CASTPGNTIYF	TGTGCCAGCACCCCGGGAAACACCATATATTTT
TRBV27	.	.	TRBJ2-5	CASSLYRDDQETQYF	TGTGCCAGCAGTTTATACCGCGACGACCAAGAGACCCAGTACTTC
TRBV6-1	.	TRBD2	TRBJ2-7	CASRRAGPNQGEQYF	TGTGCCAGCAGGCGAGCGGGACCCAATCAGGGCGAGCAGTACTTC
TRBV5-1	.	.	TRBJ2-7	CASSLARGYEQYF	TGCGCCAGCAGCTTGGCCCGGGGGTACGAGCAGTACTTC
TRBV27	.	.	TRBJ1-4	CASSPDTGATNEKLFF	TGTGCCAGCAGTCCGGATACGGGGGCAACTAATGAAAAACTGTTTTTT
TRBV30	.	.	TRBJ2-1	CAWSAQHEQFF	TGTGCCTGGAGCGCACAGCATGAGCAGTTCTTC
TRBV11-2	.	TRBD1	TRBJ1-1	CASSENRGVTEAFF	TGTGCCAGCAGCGAAAACAGGGGGGTCACTGAAGCTTTCTTT
TRBV5-1	.	TRBD1	TRBJ2-1	CASSLPSGTAVDEQFF	TGCGCCAGCAGCCTACCCTCCGGGACAGCAGTCGATGAGCAGTTCTTC
TRBV5-1	.	.	TRBJ2-7	CASSSQGRGTYEQYF	TGCGCCAGCAGCTCCCAGGGTAGGGGGACCTACGAGCAGTACTTC
TRBV2	.	TRBD2	TRBJ2-3	CASRGLAGVGTDTQYF	TGTGCCAGCAGGGGACTAGCGGGAGTCGGCACAGATACGCAGTATTTT
TRBV4-1	.	.	TRBJ2-7	CASSQDHQADLGYEQYF	TGCGCCAGCAGCCAAGATCATCAAGCGGATCTTGGGTACGAGCAGTACTTC
TRBV6-4	.	.	TRBJ2-1	CAGKQGNYNGQFF	TGTGCCGGCAAACAGGGTAACTACAATGGGCAGTTCTTC
TRBV5-5	.	.	TRBJ1-1	CASSLQAGTEAFF	TGTGCCAGCAGCTTGCAGGCAGGCACTGAAGCTTTCTTT
TRBV30	.	TRBD1	TRBJ2-5	CACPRQGKKTQYF	TGTGCCTGTCCCAGACAGGGGAAAAAGACCCAGTACTTC
TRBV9	once	.	TRBJ1-5	CASSGAEGSQHF	TGTGCCAGCAGCGGGGCCGAGGGTTCCCAGCATTTT
TRBV19	.	TRBD2	TRBJ2-7	CASSSGTTNLYEQYF	TGTGCCAGTAGTTCAGGGACTACCAATCTCTACGAGCAGTACTTC
TRBV7-9	.	.	TRBJ2-5	CASSLTGVLYQETQYF	TGTGCCAGCAGCTTAACCGGGGTCCTGTACCAAGAGACCCAGTACTTC
TRBV27	.	.	TRBJ1-2	CASSLSWTLVGYGYTF	TGTGCCAGCAGTTTATCGTGGACTCTTGTCGGATATGGCTACACCTTC
TRBV5-1	.	TRBD1	TRBJ1-4	CASSLGFGTDEKLFF	TGCGCCAGCAGCTTGGGCTTCGGGACAGATGAAAAACTGTTTTTT
TRBV5-1	.	.	TRBJ1-3	CASTRGGTEGNTIYF	TGCGCCAGCACCCGAGGAGGGACTGAAGGAAACACCATATATTTT
TRBV5-1	.	TRBD1	TRBJ1-1	CASSRPQGGEMNTEAFF	TGCGCCAGCAGCCGCCCTCAGGGGGGGGAAATGAACACTGAAGCTTTCTTT
TRBV19	once	.	TRBJ1-3	CASSIGDTYSGNTIYF	TGTGCCAGTAGTATTGGAGACACCTACTCTGGAAACACCATATATTTT
TRBV6-6	.	TRBD1	TRBJ2-2	CASSYRPGGPGELFF	TGTGCCAGCAGTTATCGGCCAGGGGGCCCCGGGGAGCTGTTTTTT
TRBV6-5	.	TRBD1	TRBJ2-3	CASLDRGLTDTQYF	TGTGCCAGCTTGGACAGGGGCCTCACAGATACGCAGTATTTT
TRBV7-2	.	.	TRBJ2-2	CASSSTAGGTGELFF	TGTGCCAGCAGCAGTACTGCGGGTGGGACCGGGGAGCTGTTTTTT
TRBV6-5	.	.	TRBJ2-1	CASSYGKGRSYNEQFF	TGTGCCAGCAGTTATGGCAAGGGGCGGTCCTACAATGAGCAGTTCTTC
TRBV5-4	.	.	TRBJ2-7	CASSLGGDKAIYEQYF	TGTGCCAGCAGCTTGGGAGGGGACAAGGCTATCTACGAGCAGTACTTC
TRBV9	once	TRBD1	TRBJ1-2	CASSVEDRVYGYTF	TGTGCCAGCAGCGTAGAGGACAGGGTATATGGCTACACCTTC
TRBV7-2	.	TRBD2	TRBJ2-5	CASSLKEGRVMETQYF	TGTGCCAGCAGCTTAAAAGAAGGGAGGGTTATGGAGACCCAGTACTTC
TRBV4-1	.	.	TRBJ2-7	CASSPRPWGYEQYF	TGCGCCAGCAGCCCCCGCCCTTGGGGCTACGAGCAGTACTTC
TRBV27	.	.	TRBJ2-7	CASSLAGKVYEQYF	TGTGCCAGCAGTTTGGCAGGGAAGGTCTACGAGCAGTACTTC